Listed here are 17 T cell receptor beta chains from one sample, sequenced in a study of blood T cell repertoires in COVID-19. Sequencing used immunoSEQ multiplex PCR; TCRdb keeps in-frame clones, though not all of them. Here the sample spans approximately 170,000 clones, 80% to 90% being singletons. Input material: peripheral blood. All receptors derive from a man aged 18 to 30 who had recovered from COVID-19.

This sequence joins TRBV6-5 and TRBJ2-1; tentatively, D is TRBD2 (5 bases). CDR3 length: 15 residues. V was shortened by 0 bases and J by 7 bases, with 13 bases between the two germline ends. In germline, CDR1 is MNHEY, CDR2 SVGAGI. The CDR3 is CASSYSIEGTNEQFF. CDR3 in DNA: TGTGCCAGCAGTTACTCGATAGAGGGTACGAATGAGCAGTTCTTC.

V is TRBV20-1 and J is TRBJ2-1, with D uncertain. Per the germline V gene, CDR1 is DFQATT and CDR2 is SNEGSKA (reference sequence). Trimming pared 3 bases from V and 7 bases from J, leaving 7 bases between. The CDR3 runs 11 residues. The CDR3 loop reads CSASPLNEQFF. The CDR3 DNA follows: TGCAGTGCTAGTCCCCTAAATGAGCAGTTCTTC.

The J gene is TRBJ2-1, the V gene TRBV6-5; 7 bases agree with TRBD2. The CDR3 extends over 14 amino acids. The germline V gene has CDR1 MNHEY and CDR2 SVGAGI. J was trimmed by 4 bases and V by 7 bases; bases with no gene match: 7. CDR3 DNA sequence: TGTGCCAGCATGCTAGCGGTGGGGTACAATGAGCAGTTCTTC. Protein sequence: CASMLAVGYNEQFF.

The CDR3 sequence is CASSSTRGRETQYF. CDR3 coding DNA: TGTGCCAGCAGTTCAACCAGGGGGCGTGAGACCCAGTACTTC. The genes are TRBV27 and TRBJ2-5, with 8 bases aligning to TRBD1. The V gene end was trimmed by 4 bases and the J gene end by 5 bases; junction bases not matched to a gene: 6. This CDR3 has 14 amino acids. The germline V gene encodes CDR1 MNHEY and CDR2 SMNVEV (reference sequence).

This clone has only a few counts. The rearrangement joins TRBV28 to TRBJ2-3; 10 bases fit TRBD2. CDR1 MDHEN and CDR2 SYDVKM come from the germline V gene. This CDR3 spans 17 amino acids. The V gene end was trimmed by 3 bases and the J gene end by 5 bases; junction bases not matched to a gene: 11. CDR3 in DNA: TGTGCCAGCAGTTTCGAGAGGGCTAGCGGGAGTAGAGATACGCAGTATTTT. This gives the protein CASSFERASGSRDTQYF. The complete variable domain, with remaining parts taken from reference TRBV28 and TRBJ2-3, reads DVKVTQSSRYLVKRTGEKVFLECVQDMDHENMFWYRQDPGLGLRLIYFSYDVKMKEKGDIPEGYSVSREKKERFSLILESASTNQTSMYLCASSFERASGSRDTQYFGPGTRLTVL.

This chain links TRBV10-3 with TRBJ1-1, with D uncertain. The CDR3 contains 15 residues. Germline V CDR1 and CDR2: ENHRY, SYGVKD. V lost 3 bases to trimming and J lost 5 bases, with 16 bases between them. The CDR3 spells CAISDPGGEGTEAFF. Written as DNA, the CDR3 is TGTGCCATCAGTGACCCCGGCGGGGAAGGTACTGAAGCTTTCTTT.

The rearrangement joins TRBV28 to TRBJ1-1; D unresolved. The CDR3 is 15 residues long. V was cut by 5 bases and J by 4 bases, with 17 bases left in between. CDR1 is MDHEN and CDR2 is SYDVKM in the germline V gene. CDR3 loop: CASSLLTSRSTEAFF. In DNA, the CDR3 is TGTGCCAGCAGTCTCCTGACGTCGAGGAGCACTGAAGCTTTCTTT.

The CDR3 protein is CASSPRSYNEQFF. The CDR3, as DNA: TGTGCCAGCAGTCCCCGCTCCTACAATGAGCAGTTCTTC. This chain connects TRBV6-5 to TRBJ2-1; D not resolved. The CDR3 is 13 residues long. Per germline, CDR1 MNHEY and CDR2 SVGAGI. Trimming cost V 5 bases and J 0 bases, with 5 bases left between them.

The CDR3 nucleotides are TGCAGCGTTGTGGGGGGTGTGCTGATCTACGAGCAGTACTTC. The encoded protein is CSVVGGVLIYEQYF. The chain carries TRBV29-1 and TRBJ2-7; D is possibly TRBD2 (6 bases). This CDR3 spans 14 amino acids. Germline CDR1 reads SQVTM; CDR2 reads ANQGSEA. Trimming removed 4 bases from V and 3 bases from J, with 16 bases in between.

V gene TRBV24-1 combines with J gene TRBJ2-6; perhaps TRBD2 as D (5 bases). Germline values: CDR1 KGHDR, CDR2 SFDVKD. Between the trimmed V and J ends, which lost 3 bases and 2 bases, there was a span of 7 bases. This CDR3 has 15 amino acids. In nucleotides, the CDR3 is TGTGCCACCAGTGATGGGCGGGCTGGGGCCAACGTCCTGACTTTC. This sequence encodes CATSDGRAGANVLTF.

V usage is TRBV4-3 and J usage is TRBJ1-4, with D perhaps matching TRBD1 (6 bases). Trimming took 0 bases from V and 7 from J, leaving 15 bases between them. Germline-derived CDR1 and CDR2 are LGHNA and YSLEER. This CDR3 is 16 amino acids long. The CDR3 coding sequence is TGCGCCAGCAGCCAAGACTCAGGGGCCTTGGGTGAAAAACTGTTTTTT. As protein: CASSQDSGALGEKLFF.

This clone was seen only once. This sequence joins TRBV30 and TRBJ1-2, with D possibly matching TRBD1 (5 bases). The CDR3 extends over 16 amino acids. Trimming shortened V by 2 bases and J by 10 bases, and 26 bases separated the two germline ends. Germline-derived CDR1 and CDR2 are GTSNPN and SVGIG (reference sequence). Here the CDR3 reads CAWSPLGLSPVYAYTF. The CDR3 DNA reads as TGTGCCTGGAGTCCCCTGGGACTTTCTCCCGTTTACGCCTACACCTTC.

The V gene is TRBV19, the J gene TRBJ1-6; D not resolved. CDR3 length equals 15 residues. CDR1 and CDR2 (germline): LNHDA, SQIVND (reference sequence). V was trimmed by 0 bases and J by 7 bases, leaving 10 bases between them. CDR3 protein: CASSIEVRRNSPLHF. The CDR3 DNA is TGTGCCAGTAGTATAGAGGTCAGGAGGAATTCACCCCTCCACTTT.

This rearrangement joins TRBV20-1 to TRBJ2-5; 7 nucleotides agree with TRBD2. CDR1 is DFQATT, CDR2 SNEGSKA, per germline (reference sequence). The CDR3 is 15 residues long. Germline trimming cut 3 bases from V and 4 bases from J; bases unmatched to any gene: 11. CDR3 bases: TGCAGTGCTAGTGAATGGGGGGAGGGCCTAGAGACCCAGTACTTC. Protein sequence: CSASEWGEGLETQYF.

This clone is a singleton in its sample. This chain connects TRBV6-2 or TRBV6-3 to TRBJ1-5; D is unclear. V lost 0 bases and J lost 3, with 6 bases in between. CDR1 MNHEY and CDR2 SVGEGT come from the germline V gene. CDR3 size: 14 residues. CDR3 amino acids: CASSYSRVNQPQHF. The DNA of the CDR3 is TGTGCCAGCAGTTACTCCCGGGTCAATCAGCCCCAGCATTTT.

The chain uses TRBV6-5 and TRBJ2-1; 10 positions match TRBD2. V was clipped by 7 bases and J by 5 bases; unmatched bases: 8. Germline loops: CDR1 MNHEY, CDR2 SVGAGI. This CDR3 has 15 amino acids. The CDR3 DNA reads TGTGCCAGCACCTGGGGGACTAGCGAAAACAATGAGCAGTTCTTC. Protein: CASTWGTSENNEQFF.

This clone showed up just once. The CDR3 DNA reads as TGTGCCAGCAGTGAAGGGTGGACGGGAGGGGAGACCCAGTACTTC. Protein sequence: CASSEGWTGGETQYF. J is TRBJ2-5 and V is TRBV2, with 8 positions matching TRBD2. The CDR3 contains 15 residues. The trim removed 1 base at V and 5 bases at J, leaving 6 bases unmatched. The germline CDR1 and CDR2 sequences are SNHLY and FYNNEI.